This T cell receptor (beta chain) was identified in a study of blood T cell repertoires in COVID-19. Overall study: The United States, Italy and Spain were the sources of the acute and convalescent COVID-19 samples. PBMCs, B-cell-depleted T cells, or T cells provided the cDNA or gDNA that made up the material.

The Seattle site enrolled patients during active infection and followed them longitudinally. Per the authors' pipeline: Cell counts per sample came from amplifying reference gene primers. The table came from immunoSEQ multiplex PCR; TCRdb's copy has only in-frame clones and leaves some out. Clone size and the V and J calls come from that table; the DNA yielded D and trimming. The data contain roughly 350,000 clones, around 87% of them singletons. The junction had 8 bases not matched to a gene; V was cut back by 3 bases and J by 3 bases. The CDR3 consists of 18 residues. Germline-derived CDR1 and CDR2 are SGDLS and YYNGEE.

This receptor was obtained from a woman aged 30 to 39 with COVID-19, enrolled during active disease. This chain uses TRBV9 with TRBJ2-2, with 13 bases aligning to TRBD2. The sample was peripheral blood. The CDR3 sequence: CASSGRTSGRRHTGELFF. For the CDR3, the DNA is TGTGCCAGCAGCGGGCGGACTAGCGGGAGACGTCACACCGGGGAGCTGTTTTTT.